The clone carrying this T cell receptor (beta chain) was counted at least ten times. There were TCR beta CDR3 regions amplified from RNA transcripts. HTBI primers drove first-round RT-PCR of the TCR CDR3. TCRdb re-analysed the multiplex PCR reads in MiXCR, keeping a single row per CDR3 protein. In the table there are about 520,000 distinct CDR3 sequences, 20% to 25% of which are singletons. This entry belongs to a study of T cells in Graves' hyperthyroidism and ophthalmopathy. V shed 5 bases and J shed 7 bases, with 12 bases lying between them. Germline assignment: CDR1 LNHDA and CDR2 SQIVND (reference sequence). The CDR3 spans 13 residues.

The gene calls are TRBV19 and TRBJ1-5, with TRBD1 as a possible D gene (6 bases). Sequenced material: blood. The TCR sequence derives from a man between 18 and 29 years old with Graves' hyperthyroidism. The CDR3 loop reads CASSLGQIQPQHF. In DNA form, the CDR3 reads TGTGCCAGTAGTCTTGGACAGATCCAGCCCCAGCATTTT.